One and the same sample provided the 28 T cell receptor beta chains below, sequenced in a study of blood T cell repertoires in COVID-19. Profiling relied on immunoSEQ multiplex PCR, and the TCRdb table lists in-frame clones only, not all of them. The data show about 32,000 clones, 90% seen once. Sequencing used peripheral blood. These receptors came from a man between 65 and 79 years old with active or convalescent COVID-19.

This chain uses TRBV6-2 or TRBV6-3 with TRBJ2-2, with D possibly TRBD1 on 6 matching bases. Trimming removed 5 bases from V and 2 bases from J, with 15 bases in between. Germline loops: CDR1 MNHEY, CDR2 SVGEGT. CDR3 length equals 16 residues. As DNA, the CDR3 is TGTGCCAGCAGTCCCGACAGGAGACCAAACACCGGGGAGCTGTTTTTT. This translates into CASSPDRRPNTGELFF.

The chain carries TRBV6-4 and TRBJ1-5; 7 nucleotides match TRBD1. The CDR3 runs to 14 residues. J gave up 4 bases and V 3 bases, and 3 bases lay outside the gene matches. Per germline, CDR1 MRHNA and CDR2 SNTAGT. CDR3 coding DNA: TGTGCCAGCAGTGAGACAGGGTTAAATCAGCCCCAGCATTTT. It translates to CASSETGLNQPQHF.

The V gene is TRBV6-5, the J gene TRBJ1-1; D is uncertain. Germline CDR1 reads MNHEY; CDR2 reads SVGAGI. CDR3 length: 15 residues. V was pared by 6 bases and J by 1 base, with 15 bases between. CDR3 sequence (DNA): TGTGCCAGCAGGAGTTACGATACCAAGAACACTGAAGCTTTCTTT. Encoded protein: CASRSYDTKNTEAFF.

This sequence joins TRBV24-1 and TRBJ1-1, with D possibly being TRBD1 (5 bases). Trimming left V 9 bases short and J 2 bases short, with 9 bases between. The germline V gene encodes CDR1 KGHDR and CDR2 SFDVKD. The CDR3 loop spans 12 amino acids. In nucleotides, the CDR3 is TGTGCCACCTCAGGGCCTAACACTGAAGCTTTCTTT. Protein: CATSGPNTEAFF.

V is TRBV19 and J is TRBJ2-5; 7 bases are shared with TRBD2. J lost 0 bases, V lost 5 bases, and 3 bases had no gene match. The CDR3 is made up of 14 amino acids. Per germline, CDR1 LNHDA and CDR2 SQIVND (reference sequence). The CDR3 reads CASSPLADQETQYF. CDR3 DNA: TGTGCCAGTAGTCCCCTAGCGGACCAAGAGACCCAGTACTTC.

J is TRBJ2-1 and V is TRBV28, with 7 bases matching TRBD2. After removal of 7 bases from V and 2 bases from J, the junction contained 8 bases not matched to a gene. Germline CDR1 MDHEN, CDR2 SYDVKM. The CDR3 is 15 amino acids. CDR3 DNA: TGTGCCAGCACCCTGGGGGGGACCCCCTACAATGAGCAGTTCTTC. Residues: CASTLGGTPYNEQFF.

The chain employs TRBV28 and TRBJ1-6; D unresolved. CDR1 and CDR2 from the germline V gene are MDHEN and SYDVKM. V shed 7 bases and J shed 0 bases, with 7 bases lying between them. The CDR3 is 14 residues long. For the CDR3, the DNA is TGTGCCAGCACCCGGAGCTCCTATAATTCACCCCTCCACTTT. This gives the protein CASTRSSYNSPLHF.

V gene TRBV4-3 combines with J gene TRBJ1-3; no reliable D call. Trimming cost V 3 bases and J 0 bases, with 9 bases left between them. The CDR3 is 15 residues long. Germline V lookup: CDR1 LGHNA, CDR2 YSLEER. CDR3 DNA: TGCGCCAGCAGCCAGGGAGTAAACTCTGGAAACACCATATATTTT. As protein: CASSQGVNSGNTIYF.

The J gene is TRBJ2-3, the V gene TRBV5-1; 13 bases match TRBD2. Germline V gene data show CDR1 as SGHRS and CDR2 as YFSETQ. This CDR3 region has 16 residues. V lost 0 bases and J lost 5; bases outside the gene matches: 3. CDR3 DNA sequence: TGCGCCAGCAGCTTGGGGACTAGCGGGAGACGAGATACGCAGTATTTT. This translates into CASSLGTSGRRDTQYF.

This chain connects TRBV10-3 to TRBJ2-4; 10 bases are shared with TRBD1. Germline V gives CDR1 ENHRY, CDR2 SYGVKD. The CDR3 consists of 14 residues. The ends lost 2 bases at V and 10 bases at J; junction bases unmatched: 5. CDR3 sequence: CAISEQGQGGIQYF. DNA for the CDR3: TGTGCCATCAGTGAGCAAGGACAGGGGGGGATTCAGTACTTC.

The genes are TRBV7-2 and TRBJ2-2, with 7 bases that match TRBD1. Germline loops: CDR1 SGHTA, CDR2 FQGNSA. The CDR3 has 17 residues. V lost 4 bases to trimming and J lost 0 bases; unmatched junction nucleotides: 8. This CDR3 is CASSSPPGTANTGELFF. The CDR3 DNA is TGTGCCAGCAGCTCGCCACCCGGGACAGCGAACACCGGGGAGCTGTTTTTT.

This clone was seen only once. V and J are TRBV19 and TRBJ1-1; 7 bases line up with TRBD1. The germline V gene encodes CDR1 LNHDA and CDR2 SQIVND (reference sequence). The V gene end was trimmed by 6 bases and the J gene end by 4 bases; junction bases not matched to a gene: 14. CDR3 length: 16 residues. CDR3 DNA: TGTGCCAGTAGCTATTACCCGACAGGGCAGTCCACTGAAGCTTTCTTT. This sequence encodes CASSYYPTGQSTEAFF.

The chain joins TRBV5-1 to TRBJ1-1; D gene uncertain. The CDR3 sequence is 13 residues long. Germline assignment: CDR1 SGHRS and CDR2 YFSETQ. Trimming removed 1 base from V and 2 bases from J, with 6 bases in between. The CDR3 region is CASSLSLNTEAFF. CDR3 bases: TGCGCCAGCAGCTTGAGCCTCAACACTGAAGCTTTCTTT.

J is TRBJ1-1 and V is TRBV28; D remains unclear. The CDR3 has 16 amino acids. The V gene lost 3 bases and the J gene lost 1 base, with 15 bases spanning the gap. Germline-derived CDR1 and CDR2 are MDHEN and SYDVKM. The CDR3 loop reads CASSFSPIRWNTEAFF. The DNA of the CDR3 is TGTGCCAGCAGTTTCTCCCCCATCCGGTGGAACACTGAAGCTTTCTTT.

This clone has only one observation. The rearrangement links TRBV28 to TRBJ2-4; D might be TRBD2 (7 bases). V was trimmed by 2 bases and J by 3 bases, leaving 14 bases between them. Germline values: CDR1 MDHEN, CDR2 SYDVKM. This CDR3 contains 16 residues. CDR3 sequence (DNA): TGTGCCAGCAGTTTACGAGGGAGGGGGGGCAAAAACATTCAGTACTTC. Protein product: CASSLRGRGGKNIQYF.

The chain has TRBV4-3 and TRBJ2-1; 9 nucleotides align to TRBD2. The J segment lost 6 bases and the V segment lost 6 bases, leaving 12 bases of the junction unmatched. CDR1 and CDR2 (germline): LGHNA, YSLEER. The length of the CDR3 is 16 residues. The CDR3 region has the DNA TGCGCCAGCAGACTCAACGCGGGGGGGCCTTTCAATGAGCAGTTCTTC. Its protein is CASRLNAGGPFNEQFF.

V usage is TRBV5-1 and J usage is TRBJ1-4, with D possibly matching TRBD1 (6 bases). Per the germline V gene, CDR1 is SGHRS and CDR2 is YFSETQ. There are 15 residues in the CDR3. With 4 bases removed from V and 3 bases from J, the gap between germline ends came to 13 bases. CDR3 residues: CASSPQGWSNEKLFF. The CDR3 nucleotides are TGCGCCAGCAGCCCTCAGGGGTGGTCTAATGAAAAACTGTTTTTT.

V is TRBV5-1 and J is TRBJ2-1, with a tentative D call TRBD2 (6 bases). The germline V gene encodes CDR1 SGHRS and CDR2 YFSETQ. The ends were cut back, 4 bases at V and 4 bases at J, with 9 bases in the middle. CDR3 size: 13 residues. CDR3 sequence reads: CASSTGGYNEQFF. Written as DNA, the CDR3 is TGCGCCAGCAGCACAGGAGGGTACAATGAGCAGTTCTTC. Supplemented by reference TRBV5-1 and TRBJ2-1, the full variable domain reads KAGVTQTPRYLIKTRGQQVTLSCSPISGHRSVSWYQQTPGQGLQFLFEYFSETQRNKGNFPGRFSGRQFSNSRSEMNVSTLELGDSALYLCASSTGGYNEQFFGPGTRLTVL.

V is TRBV5-1 and J is TRBJ1-3, with D tentatively TRBD1 (5 bases). Germline CDR1 reads SGHRS; CDR2 reads YFSETQ. CDR3 length equals 15 residues. The CDR3 nucleotides read TGCGCAAGCTGCACAGGCGATTCTCTGGGAAACACCATATATTTT. As protein: CASCTGDSLGNTIYF.

This chain links TRBV4-3 with TRBJ1-1; possible D gene TRBD1, 6 bases. The CDR3 runs 14 residues. Trimming shortened V by 10 bases and J by 0 bases, and 15 bases separated the two germline ends. CDR1 LGHNA and CDR2 YSLEER come from the germline V gene. The DNA for the CDR3 is TGCGCCACCCGCCGACAGGAAATGAACACTGAAGCTTTCTTT. It specifies CATRRQEMNTEAFF.

The gene calls are TRBV10-3 and TRBJ2-5, with D tentatively TRBD1 (5 bases). The CDR3 contains 15 residues. V lost 3 bases, J lost 2 bases, and 13 bases lay in between. The V gene's germline CDR1 is ENHRY and CDR2 SYGVKD. The CDR3: CAISDRAHRQETQYF. Written as DNA, the CDR3 is TGTGCCATCAGTGACAGGGCTCACCGTCAAGAGACCCAGTACTTC.

The gene calls are TRBV28 and TRBJ1-5; TRBD1 aligns across 12 bases. CDR1 is MDHEN and CDR2 is SYDVKM in the germline V gene. This CDR3 is 16 amino acids long. The V gene end was trimmed by 10 bases and the J gene end by 9 bases; junction bases not matched to a gene: 16. The CDR3 region has the DNA TGTGCCACCCGAGGTGGGACAGGGGGCCTTCTTACGCCCCAGCATTTT. Protein: CATRGGTGGLLTPQHF.

The V call is TRBV7-2, the J call TRBJ2-1; 11 bases are shared with TRBD2. V lost 4 bases to trimming and J lost 6 bases; unmatched junction nucleotides: 8. The CDR3 consists of 16 residues. CDR1 and CDR2 (germline): SGHTA, FQGNSA. The CDR3 DNA follows: TGTGCCAGCAGCTCGGACGGACTAGCGGGCGCCAATGAGCAGTTCTTC. Amino acid sequence: CASSSDGLAGANEQFF.

Only one count was recorded for this clone. The chain combines TRBV24-1 with TRBJ2-1; TRBD2 matches 15 bases. V shed 2 bases, J shed 6 bases, and the junction held 4 bases outside the gene matches. Germline CDR1 reads KGHDR; CDR2 reads SFDVKD. This CDR3 region has 17 residues. Here the CDR3 reads CATSDSGTSGRINEQFF. CDR3 DNA sequence: TGTGCCACCAGTGATTCCGGGACTAGCGGGAGGATCAATGAGCAGTTCTTC.

The J gene is TRBJ1-1, the V gene TRBV11-3; TRBD1 is a possible D gene (5 bases). Germline lookup yields CDR1 SGHNT and CDR2 YENEEA. The CDR3 runs to 13 residues. V was shortened by 5 bases and J by 5 bases, with 12 bases between the two germline ends. The CDR3 loop is CASSPNGGTEAFF. In DNA form, the CDR3 reads TGTGCCAGCAGCCCCAATGGGGGGACTGAAGCTTTCTTT.

A single count supports this clone. The chain links TRBV14 to TRBJ2-3; 14 bases are a match to TRBD2. J lost 3 bases, V lost 5 bases, and 7 bases had no gene match. From germline, CDR1 is SGHDN and CDR2 FVKESK. The CDR3 runs to 17 residues. CDR3 coding DNA: TGTGCCAGCAGCTTGGGACTAGCGGGAGTGGTGACAGATACGCAGTATTTT. It yields the protein CASSLGLAGVVTDTQYF.

The rearrangement uses TRBV7-9 and TRBJ1-1, with D uncertain. Germline values: CDR1 SEHNR, CDR2 FQNEAQ (reference sequence). V lost 5 bases and J lost 3, with 13 bases in between. The CDR3 spans 14 residues. The CDR3 is CASSAGGGDTEAFF. The DNA of the CDR3 is TGTGCCAGCAGCGCTGGAGGTGGGGACACTGAAGCTTTCTTT.

This clone appeared a single time. The J gene is TRBJ1-2, the V gene TRBV6-1, with a tentative D call TRBD1 (5 bases). Germline CDR1 MNHNS, CDR2 SASEGT. V lost 3 bases to trimming and J lost 3 bases, with 17 bases between them. The CDR3 has 16 amino acids. CDR3 sequence reads: CASSESLITGHYGYTF. DNA of the CDR3: TGTGCCAGCAGTGAGAGCTTAATCACAGGACACTATGGCTACACCTTC.